This T cell receptor (beta chain) was observed in a study of blood T cell repertoires in COVID-19. Study-wide background: Acute and convalescent COVID-19 specimens originated in the United States, Italy and Spain.

Original handling: Amplification of reference gene primers provided the estimated nucleated cell counts. Assay used: immunoSEQ multiplex PCR; TCRdb lists only in-frame clones, some missing. V and J calls plus clone size are reproduced from that table; the DNA served to infer D and trimming. The data hold tens of thousands of clones, with approximately 84% observed a single time. The CDR3 has 14 amino acids. Looked up from germline, CDR1 is MNHNS and CDR2 is SASEGT. The V and J ends lost 1 base and 6 bases respectively, with 10 bases between them. This TCR was sampled from a man between 65 and 79 years old with active or convalescent COVID-19. Source material: peripheral blood. The chain combines TRBV6-1 with TRBJ1-5; D not resolved. The CDR3 reads CASSEGVSSQPQHF. The CDR3 region has the DNA TGTGCCAGCAGTGAAGGGGTTTCTAGTCAGCCCCAGCATTTT.